Each of the 29 T cell receptor beta chains below was sequenced from the same sample in a study of cytomegalovirus exposure and HLA in healthy donors. A multiplex PCR was run with 60 Vbeta primers and 13 Jbeta primers. Clones were sequenced by immunoSEQ multiplex PCR, and TCRdb holds only the in-frame ones, with some missing. The specimen's table records some 76,000 clones. Material for sequencing was PBMCs. The source of these receptors is a boy aged 5-17 years in good health and CMV-seronegative.

The chain employs TRBV5-8 and TRBJ2-1; perhaps TRBD2 as D (6 bases). Trimming shortened V by 7 bases and J by 0 bases, and 11 bases separated the two germline ends. Per the germline V gene, CDR1 is SGHTS and CDR2 is YDEGEE. The CDR3 spans 14 residues. CDR3 sequence reads: CASRRGSSYNEQFF. The CDR3 coding sequence is TGTGCCAGCCGCCGGGGGAGCTCCTACAATGAGCAGTTCTTC.

The chain joins TRBV7-6 to TRBJ1-3, with TRBD1 identical over 12 bases. The CDR3 loop spans 18 amino acids. J lost 1 base, V lost 1 base, and 5 bases had no gene match. CDR1 is SGHVS, CDR2 FNYEAQ, per germline. The CDR3 DNA follows: TGTGCCAGCAGCTTAGAGGGGACAGGGGGCCGGTCTGGAAACACCATATATTTT. This translates into CASSLEGTGGRSGNTIYF. The full variable domain, completed using reference TRBV7-6 and TRBJ1-3, is GAGVSQSPRYKVTKRGQDVALRCDPISGHVSLYWYRQALGQGPEFLTYFNYEAQQDKSGLPNDRFSAERPEGSISTLTIQRTEQRDSAMYRCASSLEGTGGRSGNTIYFGEGSWLTVV.

A note on this clone: Additional DNA sequences in this sample encode the identical CDR3. This chain uses TRBV30 with TRBJ2-7; 7 bases match TRBD1. V gave up 0 bases and J gave up 5 bases; unmatched junction bases: 4. The CDR3 runs 13 residues. Germline values: CDR1 GTSNPN, CDR2 SVGIG (reference sequence). The CDR3 loop is CAWSVRGLNEQYF. The CDR3 DNA reads TGTGCCTGGAGTGTAAGGGGGCTGAACGAGCAGTACTTC.

V and J are TRBV4-1 and TRBJ1-1, with unresolved D. The germline CDR1 and CDR2 sequences are MGHRA and YSYEKL. This CDR3 region has 16 residues. Between the trimmed V and J ends, which lost 1 base and 3 bases, there was a span of 15 bases. The CDR3 coding sequence is TGCGCCAGCAGCCAAGGTTATTTGGTCTGGCACACTGAAGCTTTCTTT. It specifies CASSQGYLVWHTEAFF.

This chain's CDR3 is CASSYGLAGAHNEQFF. In DNA form, the CDR3 reads TGTGCCAGCAGTTACGGGCTAGCGGGAGCCCACAATGAGCAGTTCTTC. This sequence joins TRBV6-6 and TRBJ2-1; 10 bases fit TRBD2. The CDR3 has 16 amino acids. Per the germline V gene, CDR1 is MNHNY and CDR2 is SVGAGI (reference sequence). Trimming removed 2 bases from V and 5 bases from J; junction bases left unmatched: 6.

V and J are TRBV19 and TRBJ1-1; D may be TRBD1 (5 bases). Deletions cut 4 bases from V and 0 bases from J, with 6 bases between. The germline gives CDR1 LNHDA, CDR2 SQIVND (reference sequence). The CDR3 is 13 amino acids. The CDR3 nucleotides are TGTGCCAGTAGTAGCAGGGTGAACACTGAAGCTTTCTTT. Protein product: CASSSRVNTEAFF. The whole variable domain, filled in from reference TRBV19 and TRBJ1-1, reads DGGITQSPKYLFRKEGQNVTLSCEQNLNHDAMYWYRQDPGQGLRLIYYSQIVNDFQKGDIAEGYSVSREKKESFPLTVTSAQKNPTAFYLCASSSRVNTEAFFGQGTRLTVV.

The rearrangement links TRBV30 to TRBJ1-4; D is undetermined. The germline gives CDR1 GTSNPN, CDR2 SVGIG (reference sequence). This CDR3 comprises 13 residues. The V gene lost 4 bases and the J gene lost 7 bases, with 13 bases spanning the gap. CDR3 bases: TGTGCCTGGAATGCCGGGAATCGTGAAAAACTGTTTTTT. Amino acid sequence: CAWNAGNREKLFF.

CDR3 nucleotide sequence: TGTGCCAGCAAAGCAGCGGGACTTCGCATGGAGACCCAGTACTTC. It is translated as CASKAAGLRMETQYF. This sequence joins TRBV2 and TRBJ2-5, with 7 bases matching TRBD2. There are 15 residues in the CDR3. J lost 5 bases, V lost 7 bases, and 13 bases had no gene match. The germline CDR1 and CDR2 sequences are SNHLY and FYNNEI.

The chain uses TRBV6-5 and TRBJ2-5, with D possibly being TRBD2 (6 bases). Trimming left V 0 bases short and J 5 bases short, with 13 bases between. CDR3 length: 15 amino acids. The germline CDR1 and CDR2 sequences are MNHEY and SVGAGI. The CDR3 nucleotides are TGTGCCAGCAGTTACTCGAATGGGGAGGTTGAGACCCAGTACTTC. Its protein is CASSYSNGEVETQYF.

The chain combines TRBV5-4 with TRBJ2-7; weak D call: TRBD1 (6 bases). CDR1 is SGHNT, CDR2 YYREEE, per germline (reference sequence). This CDR3 is built from 18 residues. Trimming removed 4 bases at V and 3 bases at J, with 26 bases between. CDR3 in DNA: TGTGCCAGCAGCGCGCGCAGCTTACAGGGATCCGGGGTCTACGAGCAGTACTTC. Its translation is CASSARSLQGSGVYEQYF.

The gene calls are TRBV19 and TRBJ1-2; 8 bases are shared with TRBD1. Trimming removed 0 bases from V and 4 bases from J; junction bases left unmatched: 1. CDR1 is LNHDA, CDR2 SQIVND, per germline (reference sequence). This CDR3 has 14 amino acids. This chain's CDR3 is CASSIEGTGYGYTF. CDR3 DNA sequence: TGTGCCAGTAGTATAGAGGGGACAGGCTATGGCTACACCTTC.

J is TRBJ1-1 and V is TRBV5-6, with TRBD1 identical over 7 bases. CDR1 is SGHDT, CDR2 YYEEEE, per germline. The V segment lost 3 bases and the J segment 0 bases; nucleotides outside the gene matches: 17. The CDR3 is made up of 19 amino acids. The CDR3 DNA follows: TGTGCCAGCAGCTCTTTTCCCTTGACAGGGATGGGGCTGAACACTGAAGCTTTCTTT. Translation gives CASSSFPLTGMGLNTEAFF. Based on the CDR3 plus reference TRBV5-6 and TRBJ1-1, the full variable domain is DAGVTQSPTHLIKTRGQQVTLRCSPKSGHDTVSWYQQALGQGPQFIFQYYEEEERQRGNFPDRFSGHQFPNYSSELNVNALLLGDSALYLCASSSFPLTGMGLNTEAFFGQGTRLTVV.

The chain links TRBV5-1 to TRBJ2-1; D possibly corresponds to TRBD2 (5 bases). CDR3 length: 11 residues. The germline CDR1 and CDR2 sequences are SGHRS and YFSETQ. V was cut by 5 bases and J by 5 bases, with 5 bases left in between. CDR3 residues: CASREDNEQFF. The CDR3 nucleotides read TGCGCCAGCAGGGAGGACAATGAGCAGTTCTTC.

The chain employs TRBV6-1 and TRBJ1-1; 7 nucleotides agree with TRBD1. Trimming removed 5 bases from V and 4 bases from J; junction bases left unmatched: 7. Germline assignment: CDR1 MNHNS and CDR2 SASEGT. The CDR3 consists of 14 residues. CDR3 in amino acids: CASSRTGLSTEAFF. The CDR3 DNA follows: TGTGCCAGCAGTCGGACAGGTCTGAGCACTGAAGCTTTCTTT.

The chain's CDR3 is CASSGADKNSGNTIYF. Written as DNA, the CDR3 is TGTGCCAGCAGTGGGGCAGACAAAAACTCTGGAAACACCATATATTTT. The gene calls are TRBV2 and TRBJ1-3; D is unresolved. Germline lookup yields CDR1 SNHLY and CDR2 FYNNEI. Trimming took 4 bases from V and 0 from J, leaving 13 bases between them. The CDR3 is 16 residues long. The full variable domain, with the rest looked up from reference TRBV2 and TRBJ1-3, is EPEVTQTPSHQVTQMGQEVILRCVPISNHLYFYWYRQILGQKVEFLVSFYNNEISEKSEIFDDQFSVERPDGSNFTLKIRSTKLEDSAMYFCASSGADKNSGNTIYFGEGSWLTVV.

Regarding this clone: Sequence at one end of the junction differs from germline and may be a read error. The rearrangement uses TRBV7-9 and TRBJ2-4; a weak D match, TRBD2 (6 bases). The CDR3 has 15 residues. Per the germline V gene, CDR1 is SEHNR and CDR2 is FQNEAQ (reference sequence). The CDR3 spells CASSLDGGSKNIQSF. DNA for the CDR3: TGTGCCAGCAGCTTAGACGGGGGATCCAAAAACATTCAGTCCTTC.

A note on this clone: At one end, the junction sequence differs from germline, possibly due to a read error. Other DNA sequences in the same sample also yield this CDR3. CDR3 nucleotides: TGCGCCAGCAGCTTGGAATCTACAGGGGGCGGATCACCCCTACACTTT. As protein: CASSLESTGGGSPLHF. The chain is built from TRBV5-1 and TRBJ1-6, with 9 nucleotides matching TRBD1. Per the germline V gene, CDR1 is SGHRS and CDR2 is YFSETQ. The CDR3 covers 16 residues.

CDR3 protein: CASGLAQGYMNTEAFF. The CDR3 coding sequence is TGTGCTAGTGGTTTGGCCCAGGGGTACATGAACACTGAAGCTTTCTTT. This sequence joins TRBV12-5 and TRBJ1-1; D perhaps matches TRBD1 (6 bases). The CDR3 extends over 16 amino acids. V lost 1 base, J lost 0 bases, and 12 bases lay in between. In germline, CDR1 is LGHNT, CDR2 FRNRAP.

This chain uses TRBV7-3 with TRBJ2-7; 9 nucleotides match TRBD1. Germline CDR1 SGHTA, CDR2 FQGTGA. There are 14 residues in the CDR3. Germline trimming cut 5 bases from V and 3 bases from J; bases unmatched to any gene: 5. This CDR3 reads CASSTGQGNYEQYF. In DNA, the CDR3 is TGTGCCAGCAGCACGGGACAGGGAAACTACGAGCAGTACTTC.

The J gene is TRBJ1-1, the V gene TRBV29-1, with D possibly TRBD1 on 5 matching bases. The CDR3 extends over 13 amino acids. Trimming cost V 5 bases and J 1 base, with 11 bases left between them. CDR1 SQVTM and CDR2 ANQGSEA come from the germline V gene. This CDR3 reads CSVRGLTNTEAFF. CDR3 bases: TGCAGCGTTCGGGGACTAACGAACACTGAAGCTTTCTTT.

The rearrangement uses TRBV9 and TRBJ1-4; D is possibly TRBD1 (6 bases). The CDR3 has 15 residues. Germline CDR1 and CDR2: SGDLS and YYNGEE. The V and J ends lost 3 bases and 1 base respectively, with 10 bases between them. CDR3 coding DNA: TGTGCCAGCAGCGCTCAGGGGAGAACTAATGAAAAACTGTTTTTT. Translation: CASSAQGRTNEKLFF.

The chain joins TRBV6-5 to TRBJ2-1, with D unclear. Trimming removed 1 base from V and 0 bases from J, with 4 bases in between. In germline, CDR1 is MNHEY, CDR2 SVGAGI. The CDR3 is 14 amino acids. As DNA, the CDR3 is TGTGCCAGCAGTTACTACAGCTCCTACAATGAGCAGTTCTTC. Its translation is CASSYYSSYNEQFF.

The chain recombines TRBV6-5 with TRBJ1-2; TRBD1 might be the D (5 bases). Per the germline V gene, CDR1 is MNHEY and CDR2 is SVGAGI. The CDR3 length is 15 residues. V was trimmed by 0 bases and J by 9 bases, leaving 17 bases between them. CDR3 sequence (DNA): TGTGCCAGCAGTTACTCGGGGGGGAAAGGGGCTAGCTACACCTTC. Encoded protein: CASSYSGGKGASYTF.

The chain employs TRBV29-1 and TRBJ2-7; 8 positions agree with TRBD1. V shed 3 bases, J shed 6 bases, and the junction held 13 bases outside the gene matches. CDR1 and CDR2 (germline): SQVTM, ANQGSEA. This CDR3 is built from 15 residues. Here the CDR3 reads CSVEDRERPMAEQYF. The CDR3 nucleotides read TGCAGCGTTGAGGACAGGGAAAGACCGATGGCCGAGCAGTACTTC.

The J gene is TRBJ2-7, the V gene TRBV4-2, with 9 bases fitting TRBD1. V was pared by 4 bases and J by 6 bases, with 7 bases of the junction left unmatched. The CDR3 is 14 residues long. The germline V gene has CDR1 LGHNA and CDR2 YNFKEQ. DNA for the CDR3: TGTGCCAGCAGCCCACAACAGGGGGCGATCGAGCAGTACTTC. This sequence encodes CASSPQQGAIEQYF.

About this clone itself: Other nucleotide sequences from this sample produce the same CDR3. The rearrangement joins TRBV5-1 to TRBJ1-1; D gene uncertain. V lost 0 bases, J lost 5 bases, and 8 bases lay in between. This CDR3 region has 13 residues. The germline V gene has CDR1 SGHRS and CDR2 YFSETQ. The CDR3 is CASSLGTGTEAFF. For the CDR3, the DNA is TGCGCCAGCAGCTTGGGTACGGGGACTGAAGCTTTCTTT.

The rearrangement joins TRBV6-1 to TRBJ1-5; TRBD1 is a possible D gene (6 bases). There are 15 residues in the CDR3. V gave up 4 bases and J gave up 3 bases, with 13 bases separating them. Germline CDR1 and CDR2: MNHNS and SASEGT. Here the CDR3 DNA reads TGTGCCAGCAGTGGCGACAGGCCTTTCAATCAGCCCCAGCATTTT. This gives the protein CASSGDRPFNQPQHF.

V gene TRBV10-1 combines with J gene TRBJ1-5; D is perhaps TRBD1 (5 bases). The CDR3 is 12 amino acids. Germline-derived CDR1 and CDR2 are WNHNN and SYGVQD (reference sequence). The ends were cut back, 6 bases at V and 9 bases at J, with 12 bases in the middle. The CDR3 protein is CASSDAQGPQHF. The CDR3 DNA follows: TGCGCCAGCAGCGATGCCCAGGGGCCCCAGCATTTT.

The chain recombines TRBV18 with TRBJ2-5, with a tentative D call TRBD2 (6 bases). Germline assignment: CDR1 KGHSH and CDR2 LQKENI. Trimming shortened V by 0 bases and J by 6 bases, and 14 bases separated the two germline ends. This CDR3 has 15 amino acids. CDR3 coding DNA: TGTGCCAGCTCACCACCCCCGGGGGACCCGAAGACCCAGTACTTC. Translated, it gives CASSPPPGDPKTQYF.